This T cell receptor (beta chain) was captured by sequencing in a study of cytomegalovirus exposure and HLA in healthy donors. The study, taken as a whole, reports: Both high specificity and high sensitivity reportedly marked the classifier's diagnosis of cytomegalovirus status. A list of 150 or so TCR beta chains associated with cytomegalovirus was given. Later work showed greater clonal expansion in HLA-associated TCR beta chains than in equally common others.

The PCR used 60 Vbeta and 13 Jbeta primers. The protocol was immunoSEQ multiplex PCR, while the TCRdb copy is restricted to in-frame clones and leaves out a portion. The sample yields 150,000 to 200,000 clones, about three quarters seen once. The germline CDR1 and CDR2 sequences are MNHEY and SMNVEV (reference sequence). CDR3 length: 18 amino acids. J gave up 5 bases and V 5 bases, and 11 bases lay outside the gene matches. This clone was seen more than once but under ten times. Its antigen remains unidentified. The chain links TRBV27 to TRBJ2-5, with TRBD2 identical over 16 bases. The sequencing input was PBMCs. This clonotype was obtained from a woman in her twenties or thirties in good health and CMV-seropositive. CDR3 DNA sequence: TGTGCCAGCAGTCCCGGCCCGGGACTAGCGGGAGGGGGGGAGACCCAGTACTTC. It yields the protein CASSPGPGLAGGGETQYF.